The T cell receptor beta chain described here comes from a study of blood T cell repertoires in COVID-19. In the study overall: Samples representing acute and convalescent COVID-19 were sourced from the United States, Italy and Spain.

V shed 0 bases and J 7 bases; nucleotides not matched to a gene: 5. This CDR3 has 16 residues. Germline loops: CDR1 MGHRA, CDR2 YSYEKL. The authors' processing: Reference gene primer amplification gave estimated nucleated cell counts. Measured with immunoSEQ multiplex PCR; TCRdb has only the in-frame clones, and not every one. Clone size and the V and J calls come from that table; the DNA yielded D and trimming. The data show roughly 18,000 clones, 82% seen once. The chain joins TRBV4-1 to TRBJ2-1, with 11 positions matching TRBD2. This TCR derives from a human donor in a cohort sampled during active COVID-19. The sequenced sample was peripheral blood. The CDR3 DNA follows: TGCGCCAGCAGCCAAGACACACTAGCGGGAGTAAATGAGCAGTTCTTC. Protein product: CASSQDTLAGVNEQFF.